These T cell receptor beta chains were read from a single sample in a study of identifying expanded T cells in peripheral blood. Only in-frame clones appear in the TCRdb table, and some are missing; sequencing was by immunoSEQ multiplex PCR. This sample has about 100,000 clones, with over 80% found just once. Source material: blood. All receptors come from a person aged 18 to 75 in good health. Each CDR3 is given without its conserved first and last residue. Each record gives: CDR3 protein, CDR3 length, V gene, J gene.

AISDSPQGDGYT,12,TRBV10-3,TRBJ1-2
ASSFTSGSNEQY,12,TRBV5-4,TRBJ2-7
ASTPPGTGVEQY,12,TRBV28,TRBJ2-7
ASSPPGNLGFDEQF,14,TRBV18,TRBJ2-1
ASSSLDWPTYEQY,13,TRBV5-3,TRBJ2-7
ASSLPDGPNTEAF,13,TRBV11-3,TRBJ1-1
ASSWRDTQY,9,TRBV7-2,TRBJ2-3
ASSLFSEGTVNTGELF,16,TRBV5-1,TRBJ2-2
ASSIGRDGGNEKLF,14,TRBV19,TRBJ1-4
ASSVGPREIIHNEQF,15,TRBV9,TRBJ2-1
ASSWGDASKSAGNTIY,16,TRBV27,TRBJ1-3
ASSKDSLGYGYT,12,TRBV21-1,TRBJ1-2
ASSEGAQTDTQY,12,TRBV6-4,TRBJ2-3
ASSEGIGGVNEQF,13,TRBV6-4,TRBJ2-1
ASREQLNSNQPQH,13,TRBV4-1,TRBJ1-5
ASSRVGSSSGNTIY,14,TRBV5-1,TRBJ1-3
ASSLGVNYGYT,11,TRBV7-9,TRBJ1-2
ASSQGFNEKLF,11,TRBV5-1,TRBJ1-4
ASKTPPGRPGGAF,13,TRBV7-2,TRBJ1-1
ASRRGQTYEQY,11,TRBV6-5,TRBJ2-7
ASSAFEGFTEAF,12,TRBV6-1,TRBJ1-1
ASSMGKGQIISYEQY,15,TRBV19,TRBJ2-7
ASSFSPNTEAF,11,TRBV25-1,TRBJ1-1
ASSGAGTMNTEAF,13,TRBV9,TRBJ1-1
ASSWGGDTQY,10,TRBV19,TRBJ2-3
ASSIQGWDGYT,11,TRBV6-6,TRBJ1-2
ASSYLNRDTSTDTQY,15,TRBV27,TRBJ2-3
ASSKPPSENTGELF,14,TRBV21-1,TRBJ2-2
ASSQPAPPTGELF,13,TRBV18,TRBJ2-2
ASSYSRRGRRLEQY,14,TRBV6-5,TRBJ2-7
ASSSSGGGNIQY,12,TRBV5-6,TRBJ2-4
ASSPVDWGYT,10,TRBV7-9,TRBJ1-2
ASSLVATSSGANVLT,15,TRBV5-1,TRBJ2-6
AWSWGDRGRRITEAF,15,TRBV30,TRBJ1-1
ASKPGLKNTEAF,12,TRBV6-1,TRBJ1-1
ASSVGLPSSYEQY,13,TRBV9,TRBJ2-7
ASSIGEGSYEQY,12,TRBV19,TRBJ2-7
ASSPTSVSDTQY,12,TRBV18,TRBJ2-3
ASSGRQGLTSDTQY,14,TRBV7-8,TRBJ2-3
ASSVGTAPDYGYT,13,TRBV5-4,TRBJ1-2
ASSVLAGESSYNEQF,15,TRBV2,TRBJ2-1
ATYPGGGSYNEQF,13,TRBV5-1,TRBJ2-1
ASSTRQGAIEKLF,13,TRBV11-1,TRBJ1-4
ASSQETGAGPRAETQY,16,TRBV4-1,TRBJ2-5
ASRGAGLGNQKLF,13,TRBV6-1,TRBJ1-4
ASSQSNPGQGYGYT,14,TRBV23-1,TRBJ1-2
ASSSSGRASTHEQY,14,TRBV27,TRBJ2-7
ASSWGRSEAF,10,TRBV7-9,TRBJ1-1